These T cell receptor beta chains were read from a single sample in a study of technical replicates of blood from several donors. Here immunoSEQ multiplex PCR was the method, and the copy in TCRdb shows in-frame clones only, minus some. The sample includes approximately 81,000 clones, 90% to 98% of them seen just once. Sequencing input: T cells isolated from PBMCs. The receptors were gathered from a human donor in good health. CDR3s include the opening cysteine and the closing phenylalanine or tryptophan. The D gene is left open where the match is weak. Clone sizes are given selectively: once, few, many, or a class where the clone is expanded.

clone size	D gene	J gene	V gene	CDR3 protein	CDR3 DNA
-	TRBD2	TRBJ2-2	TRBV4-1	CASSQKVAGVFTGELFF	TGCGCCAGCAGCCAAAAAGTAGCGGGGGTGTTCACCGGGGAGCTGTTTTTT
-	TRBD2	TRBJ2-1	TRBV6-4	CASSDLAGGNEQFF	TGTGCCAGCAGTGACCTAGCGGGGGGCAATGAGCAGTTCTTC
once	-	TRBJ2-7	TRBV5-1	CASNLGEDAYEQYF	TGCGCCAGCAACTTAGGGGAAGACGCTTACGAGCAGTACTTC
-	-	TRBJ1-2	TRBV11-2	CASSPHRESTYGYTF	TGTGCCAGCAGCCCCCACAGGGAGAGTACCTATGGCTACACCTTC
-	-	TRBJ1-2	TRBV28	CASGNYEVRVNYGYTF	TGTGCCAGCGGAAACTACGAGGTGAGGGTGAACTATGGCTACACCTTC
-	TRBD2	TRBJ2-3	TRBV4-2	CASSQDGLAGNWNTQYF	TGTGCCAGCAGCCAAGACGGACTAGCGGGAAATTGGAATACGCAGTATTTT
once	-	TRBJ1-5	TRBV5-1	CASSLLGAAQPQHF	TGCGCCAGCAGCTTGTTAGGGGCGGCTCAGCCCCAGCATTTT
-	TRBD2	TRBJ2-2	TRBV4-2	CASSQDGGLAGVTGELFF	TGTGCCAGCAGCCAAGATGGGGGACTAGCGGGGGTCACCGGGGAGCTGTTTTTT
-	TRBD1	TRBJ1-3	TRBV5-1	CASSLNRGPGNTIYF	TGCGCCAGCAGCTTGAATAGGGGGCCTGGAAACACCATATATTTT
-	TRBD1	TRBJ1-4	TRBV7-8	CASSSPDRGPDNEKLFF	TGTGCCAGCAGCTCACCAGACAGGGGGCCTGACAATGAAAAACTGTTTTTT
-	TRBD1	TRBJ2-2	TRBV27	CASNSQGAGAGELFF	TGTGCCAGCAACTCACAGGGGGCCGGGGCCGGGGAGCTGTTTTTT
-	-	TRBJ2-1	TRBV4-1	CASSQGLLAPKSNEQFF	TGCGCCAGCAGCCAAGGGTTACTAGCCCCTAAGAGCAATGAGCAGTTCTTC
-	-	TRBJ2-7	TRBV5-8	CASSLPNYYEQYF	TGTGCCAGCAGCCTTCCCAACTACTACGAGCAGTACTTC
once	TRBD1	TRBJ1-4	TRBV27	CASRSLPPGTGSYRSEKLFF	TGTGCCAGCAGATCCCTCCCCCCGGGGACAGGGAGTTACAGAAGTGAAAAACTGTTTTTT
-	-	TRBJ2-7	TRBV19	CASRQGFEQYF	TGTGCCAGTAGACAGGGTTTCGAGCAGTACTTC
-	TRBD1	TRBJ1-1	TRBV4-1	CASSRQGGNTEAFF	TGCGCCAGCAGCCGCCAGGGGGGGAACACTGAAGCTTTCTTT
-	TRBD2	TRBJ2-7	TRBV4-1	CASSPGLAGVYEQYF	TGCGCCAGCAGCCCCGGACTAGCGGGAGTATACGAGCAGTACTTC
-	-	TRBJ1-1	TRBV6-5	CASSYQAGDEAFF	TGTGCCAGCAGTTACCAGGCCGGCGATGAAGCTTTCTTT
-	TRBD2	TRBJ2-2	TRBV5-1	CASSPGLAGANTGELFF	TGCGCCAGCAGCCCGGGACTAGCGGGGGCGAACACCGGGGAGCTGTTTTTT
-	-	TRBJ2-7	TRBV2	CASSDSYRVTYEQYF	TGTGCCAGCAGTGATTCCTACAGGGTAACCTACGAGCAGTACTTC
-	TRBD2	TRBJ2-2	TRBV27	CASRGGLAGFRELFF	TGTGCCAGCAGAGGGGGACTAGCGGGTTTCAGGGAGCTGTTTTTT
-	-	TRBJ1-3	TRBV11-3	CASSSGRAGNTIYF	TGTGCCAGCAGCTCGGGCAGGGCTGGAAACACCATATATTTT
-	-	TRBJ2-7	TRBV11-3	CASSLGGRDEQYF	TGTGCCAGCAGCTTAGGAGGTAGAGACGAGCAGTACTTC
-	-	TRBJ1-3	TRBV6-5	CASSHTGSKGNTIYF	TGTGCCAGCAGCCACACAGGCTCTAAAGGAAACACCATATATTTT
-	-	TRBJ2-1	TRBV28	CASRVVSASSYNEQFF	TGTGCCAGCAGAGTTGTCTCAGCGAGCTCCTACAATGAGCAGTTCTTC
-	-	TRBJ2-5	TRBV2	CASSVGQGFFETQYF	TGTGCCAGCAGTGTGGGGCAGGGGTTTTTCGAGACCCAGTACTTC
-	-	TRBJ2-7	TRBV6-1	CASRGVSVAYEQYF	TGTGCCAGCAGAGGGGTGTCCGTCGCCTACGAGCAGTACTTC
-	-	TRBJ2-5	TRBV11-2	CASSLESTETQYF	TGTGCCAGCAGCTTAGAGTCTACAGAGACCCAGTACTTC
once	-	TRBJ2-7	TRBV6-6	CASSLGGSYEQYF	TGTGCCAGCAGCCTCGGGGGCTCCTACGAGCAGTACTTC
-	-	TRBJ2-5	TRBV5-4	CASSLLWQGQETQYF	TGTGCCAGCAGCCTTCTGTGGCAGGGCCAAGAGACCCAGTACTTC
-	-	TRBJ2-7	TRBV2	CASSDYSYEQYF	TGTGCCAGCAGTGATTACTCCTACGAGCAGTACTTC
-	-	TRBJ2-5	TRBV5-1	CASSLDSETQYF	TGCGCCAGCAGCTTGGACTCCGAGACCCAGTACTTC
-	TRBD2	TRBJ2-1	TRBV28	CASREAGSAYNEQFF	TGTGCCAGCAGAGAAGCGGGAAGCGCCTACAATGAGCAGTTCTTC